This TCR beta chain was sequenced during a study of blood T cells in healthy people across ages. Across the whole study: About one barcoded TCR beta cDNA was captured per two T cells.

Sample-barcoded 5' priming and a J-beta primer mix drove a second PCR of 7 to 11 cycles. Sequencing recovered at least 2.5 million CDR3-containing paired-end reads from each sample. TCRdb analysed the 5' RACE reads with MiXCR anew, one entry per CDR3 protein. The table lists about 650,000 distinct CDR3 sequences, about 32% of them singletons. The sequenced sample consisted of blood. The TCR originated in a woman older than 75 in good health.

CDR3 residues: CASSVGGSGGYNEQFF. Here the CDR3 DNA reads TGTGCCAGCAGCGTAGGGGGGTCGGGGGGGTACAATGAGCAGTTCTTC. V and J are TRBV9 and TRBJ2-1; TRBD2 matches at 8 bases. The J segment lost 4 bases and the V segment lost 0 bases, leaving 6 bases of the junction unmatched. The CDR3 totals 16 residues. Germline CDR1 and CDR2: SGDLS and YYNGEE.